Sequencing of this T cell receptor (beta chain) was carried out in a study of blood T cell repertoires in COVID-19. As processed by the authors: How many nucleated cells were present was estimated from reference gene primer amplification. Data came from immunoSEQ multiplex PCR; TCRdb stores just in-frame clones and leaves some out. Clone size and V and J calls were adopted from that table, with D and trimming inferred from the DNA. The data hold 150,000 to 200,000 clones, with 75% to 85% observed a single time. Germline V gene lookup returns CDR1 SGHKS and CDR2 YYEKEE (reference sequence). Losses at the gene ends were 3 bases for V and 7 bases for J; bases not matched to a gene: 12. The CDR3 length is 16 residues.

The chain is built from TRBV5-5 and TRBJ1-5, with TRBD1 matching over 8 bases. This receptor was identified in a woman aged 40 to 49 with COVID-19, enrolled during active disease. Material for sequencing was peripheral blood. The CDR3 region has the DNA TGTGCCAGCAGCTCATATCCAGGGGGCGGAGACCAGCCCCAGCATTTT. Residues: CASSSYPGGGDQPQHF.